This T cell receptor beta chain was observed in a study of beta chain features in type 1 diabetes. The authors reverse transcribed all of the isolated RNA, so sequencing captured expressed TCRB transcripts. Data came from immunoSEQ multiplex PCR; TCRdb stores just in-frame clones and leaves some out. The sample lists under 300,000 clones, 25% to 35% occurring once. The TCR was taken from a man younger than 45 in good health. Sequenced sample: central memory CD4+ T cells from blood.

Here the CDR3 reads CATSRDLRENTEAFF. The CDR3 region has the DNA TGTGCCACCAGCAGAGATCTTCGAGAGAACACTGAAGCTTTCTTT. V usage is TRBV15 and J usage is TRBJ1-1; D is undetermined. V lost 0 bases to trimming and J lost 1 base, with 9 bases between them. Germline V gives CDR1 LNHNV, CDR2 YYDKDF (reference sequence). This CDR3 spans 15 amino acids.